The rows below give T cell receptor beta chains drawn from one sample of a study of beta chain features in type 1 diabetes. Measured with immunoSEQ multiplex PCR; TCRdb has only the in-frame clones, and not every one. The sample carries about 160,000 clones, 8% to 8.5% recorded once. Input material: central memory CD4+ T cells from blood. The receptors shown here come from a woman aged 18-29 years with type 1 diabetes. Each CDR3 is given without its conserved first and last residue. Each record gives: V gene, CDR3 protein.

V: TRBV15
CDR3: ATRVIRGLVSTEAF

V: TRBV4-1
CDR3: ASSLHREGGQPQH

V: TRBV19
CDR3: ASTGLAGAVTDTQY

V: TRBV4-3
CDR3: ASSQGAGSYWYGYT

V: TRBV6-1
CDR3: ASSSAGDAKNIQY

V: TRBV5-4
CDR3: ASSPKTGPREQY

V: TRBV12-5
CDR3: ASGTGTDHEQY

V: TRBV18
CDR3: ASSRTETDTQY

V: TRBV20-1
CDR3: SAGPTYEQY

V: TRBV7-8
CDR3: ASSSGQATYNEQF

V: TRBV29-1
CDR3: SVGHSGNNEQF

V: TRBV11-2
CDR3: ASSSPQLTRNGYT

V: TRBV9
CDR3: ASSVMGPETQY

V: TRBV9
CDR3: ASSANVYGYT

V: TRBV25-1
CDR3: ASASSGGATGELF

V: TRBV2
CDR3: ASTGQGGETQY

V: TRBV28
CDR3: ASSSQGHWGGKLF

V: TRBV9
CDR3: ASSVEVQGNSPLH

V: TRBV30
CDR3: AWSVGRASGANVLT

V: TRBV28
CDR3: AGGDGYNEQF

V: TRBV7-2
CDR3: ASSLGTVGNEQY

V: TRBV5-1
CDR3: ASSWTSGSGNEQF

V: TRBV30
CDR3: AWTGQTPYEQY

V: TRBV6-5
CDR3: ATTRGGLSNEQF

V: TRBV4-1
CDR3: ASSQRPPGDLYNEQF

V: TRBV11-2
CDR3: ASSLAGQMGHGYT

V: TRBV28
CDR3: ASSLSPGTNYEQY

V: TRBV29-1
CDR3: SVRGGGYT

V: TRBV29-1
CDR3: SVAGPNKTSTDTQY

V: TRBV9
CDR3: ASSVGGSPYEQY

V: TRBV7-8
CDR3: ASSLVVGHVGGSYEQY

V: TRBV7-2
CDR3: ASSLAGTPTYNEQF

V: TRBV4-3
CDR3: ASSPWRGGEAF

V: TRBV11-2
CDR3: ASSFAQGDTQY

V: TRBV4-1
CDR3: ASSPGLRLAFGELF